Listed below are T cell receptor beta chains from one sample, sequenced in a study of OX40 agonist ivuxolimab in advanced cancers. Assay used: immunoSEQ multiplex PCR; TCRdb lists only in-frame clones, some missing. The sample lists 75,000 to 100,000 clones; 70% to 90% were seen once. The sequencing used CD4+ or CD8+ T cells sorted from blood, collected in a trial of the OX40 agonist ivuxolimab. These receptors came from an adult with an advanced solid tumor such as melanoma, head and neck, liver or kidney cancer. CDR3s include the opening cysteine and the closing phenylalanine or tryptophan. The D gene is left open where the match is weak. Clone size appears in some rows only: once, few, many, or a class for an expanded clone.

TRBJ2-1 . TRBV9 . TGTGCCAGCAGCGTAGTTGGGTCGGGGGAGCAGTTCTTC CASSVVGSGEQFF
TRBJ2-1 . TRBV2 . TGTGCCAGCAGTGACGGGGGCGGGGGCCCTTTAGATGAGCAGTTCTTC CASSDGGGGPLDEQFF
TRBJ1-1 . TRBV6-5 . TGTGCCAGCAGTTCCCGACAGAACACTGAAGCTTTCTTT CASSSRQNTEAFF
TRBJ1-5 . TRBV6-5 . TGTGCCAGCAGTTTTCTGCCTAGGACCCAAGGGCCCCAGCATTTT CASSFLPRTQGPQHF
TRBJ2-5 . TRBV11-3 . TGTGCCAGCAGCCGAGGGACACTCCCCGTACCTGAGACCCAGTACTTC CASSRGTLPVPETQYF
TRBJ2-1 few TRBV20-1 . TGCAGTGCTAGAAAGGGGGAGGAGCAGTTCTTC CSARKGEEQFF
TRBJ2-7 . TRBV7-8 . TGTGCCAGCAGCCCGGGAAGCTCAAGCTCCTACGAGCAGTACTTC CASSPGSSSSYEQYF
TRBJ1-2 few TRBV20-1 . TGCAGTGCTAATTTTGGGGAAGGCTACACCTTC CSANFGEGYTF
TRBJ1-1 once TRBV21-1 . TGTGCCAGCAGCGAAGACAGTCCTACCGTGAACACTGAAGCTTTCTTT CASSEDSPTVNTEAFF
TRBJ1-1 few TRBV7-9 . TGTGCCAGCAGCTTAGAAGGACGGTTGAACACTGAAGCTTTCTTT CASSLEGRLNTEAFF
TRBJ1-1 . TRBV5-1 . TGCGCCAGCAGCTTGGCCCGGAATCCGGGACGTCACACTGAAGCTTTCTTT CASSLARNPGRHTEAFF
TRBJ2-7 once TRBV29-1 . TGCAGCGTCGCGGACAGAGGATCCTACGAGCAGTACTTC CSVADRGSYEQYF
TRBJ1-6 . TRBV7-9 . TGTGCCAGCAGCTCGATGCAGGGTGTCGATTCACCCCTCCACTTT CASSSMQGVDSPLHF
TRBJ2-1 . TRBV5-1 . TGCGCCAGCAGCTTGCTCCCTGTGGGCTCCTACAATGAGCAGTTCTTC CASSLLPVGSYNEQFF
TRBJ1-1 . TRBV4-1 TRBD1 TGCGCCAGCAGCCAAGATGATCAGGACAGGTACACTGAAGCTTTCTTT CASSQDDQDRYTEAFF
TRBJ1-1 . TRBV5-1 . TGCGCCAGCAGCTTGGCCCAGGGTATGAACACTGAAGCTTTCTTT CASSLAQGMNTEAFF
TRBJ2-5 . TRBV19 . TGTGCCAGTAGTGGAGGTGGCGGGGAGACCCAGTACTTC CASSGGGGETQYF
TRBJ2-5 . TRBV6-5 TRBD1 TGTGCCAGCAGAGACAGGGGAGAGACCCAGTACTTC CASRDRGETQYF
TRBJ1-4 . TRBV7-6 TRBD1 TGTGCCAGCAGCTTGGGCCAGGGGGGCGAAAAACTGTTTTTT CASSLGQGGEKLFF
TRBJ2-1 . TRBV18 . TGTGCCAGCTCATCCTATTCCGTTCGGGACCCACTGGGGGCTGAGCAGTTCTTC CASSSYSVRDPLGAEQFF
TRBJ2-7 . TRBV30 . TGTGCCTGGAGTGTACGGGCTCGGGGGGCTGGGGCCTACGAGCAGTACTTC CAWSVRARGAGAYEQYF
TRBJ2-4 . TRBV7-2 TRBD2 TGTGCCAGCAGCTCCTGGACTAGCGGGGAAGCCAAAAACATTCAGTACTTC CASSSWTSGEAKNIQYF
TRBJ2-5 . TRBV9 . TGTGCCAGCAGCGCCTACTCAGCTGTCCAAGAGACCCAGTACTTC CASSAYSAVQETQYF
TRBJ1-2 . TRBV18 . TGTGCCAGCTCACCTGACAGCTACTTGAACTATGGCTACACCTTC CASSPDSYLNYGYTF
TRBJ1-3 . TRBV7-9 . TGTGCCAGCAGCTTAGCGGTGGCGAACACCATATATTTT CASSLAVANTIYF
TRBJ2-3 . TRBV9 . TGTGCCAGCAGCCCCAGCGCGGGCCATAGCACAGATACGCAGTATTTT CASSPSAGHSTDTQYF
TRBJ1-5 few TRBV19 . TGTGCCAGTAGTCTTCAGACAGGCGTCAATCAGCCCCAGCATTTT CASSLQTGVNQPQHF
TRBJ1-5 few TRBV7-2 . TGTGCCAGCAGCGCCCTTGAACGCAATCAGCCCCAGCATTTT CASSALERNQPQHF
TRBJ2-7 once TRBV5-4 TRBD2 TGTGCCAGCATCCCCGGGGGGGGGAAAGACGAGCAGTACTTC CASIPGGGKDEQYF
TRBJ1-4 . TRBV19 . TGTGCCAGAATTCCCGGCGGAGATGAAAAACTGTTTTTT CARIPGGDEKLFF
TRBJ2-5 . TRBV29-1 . TGCAGCGGAGGGACAACCCAAGAGACCCAGTACTTC CSGGTTQETQYF
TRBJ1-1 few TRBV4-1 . TGCGCCAGCAGCCAGGGAGACCCGGACGGAAAGAACACTGAAGCTTTCTTT CASSQGDPDGKNTEAFF
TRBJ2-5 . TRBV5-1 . TGCGCCAGCAGCTTGGACCCCGGTGAGACCCAGTACTTC CASSLDPGETQYF
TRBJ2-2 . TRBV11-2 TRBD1 TGTGCCAGCAGCCCGGGTGGGACAGTGAACACCGGGGAGCTGTTTTTT CASSPGGTVNTGELFF
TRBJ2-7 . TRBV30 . TGTGCCTGGAGTCTTCTCCCGAAGACAGGTCGCGAGCAGTACTTC CAWSLLPKTGREQYF
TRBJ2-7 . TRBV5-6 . TGTGCCAGCAGCTGGACGCGGTCGCAACTGGACTTC CASSWTRSQLDF
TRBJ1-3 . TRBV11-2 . TGTGCCAGTCAAGCAGGGGTCTCTGGAAACACCATATATTTT CASQAGVSGNTIYF
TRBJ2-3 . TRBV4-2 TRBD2 TGTGCCAGCAGCCAAGCCCCCTCGTCGGCTAGCGGGAGCACAGATACGCAGTATTTT CASSQAPSSASGSTDTQYF
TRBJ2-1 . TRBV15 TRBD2 TGTGCCACCAGCAGAGATTCCGGGACTAGCCCATACAATGAGCAGTTCTTC CATSRDSGTSPYNEQFF
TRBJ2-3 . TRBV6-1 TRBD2 TGTGCCAGCAGTAAAGCGGGGGGTGGGGCAGATACGCAGTATTTT CASSKAGGGADTQYF
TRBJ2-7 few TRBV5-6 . TGTGCCAGCAGCTTGGTAACCTACGAGCAGTACTTC CASSLVTYEQYF
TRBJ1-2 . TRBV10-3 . TGTGCCATCAGTGAGTCGAAAGGGCAGGGTAGGACGAGCTACACCTTC CAISESKGQGRTSYTF
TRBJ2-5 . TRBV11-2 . TGTGCCAGCAGCAACGGGCCTATGCGGCAAGGACGAGAGACCCAGTACTTC CASSNGPMRQGRETQYF
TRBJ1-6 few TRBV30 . TGTGCCTGGAGTGTTTATAGTGAATCACCCCTCCACTTT CAWSVYSESPLHF
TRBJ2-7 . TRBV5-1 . TGCGCCAGCAGCTATAAAGACAGGGAGGGGTACTTC CASSYKDREGYF
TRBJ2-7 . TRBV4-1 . TGCGCCAGCAGCATCCCGGGACCCCTGGGCGCTTACGAGCAGTACTTC CASSIPGPLGAYEQYF
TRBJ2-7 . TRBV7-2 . TGTGCCAGCAGCTTAACAGCCTTCTACGAGCAGTACTTC CASSLTAFYEQYF
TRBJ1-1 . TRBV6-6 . TGTGCCAGCAGCTCCGGGACTAGGAACACTGAAGCTTTCTTT CASSSGTRNTEAFF
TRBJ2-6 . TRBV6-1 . TGTGCCAGCAGGGTCAGCTCTGGGGCCAACGTCCTGACTTTC CASRVSSGANVLTF
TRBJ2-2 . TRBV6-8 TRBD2 TGTGCCAGCACCAAGTCATCCCTAGCGGGGGCTGGCGGGGAGCTGTTTTTT CASTKSSLAGAGGELFF
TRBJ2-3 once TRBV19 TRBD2 TGTGCCAGTAGTCTAGGACTAGCGGGGGGCCGGAGCACAGATACGCAGTATTTT CASSLGLAGGRSTDTQYF
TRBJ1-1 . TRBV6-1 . TGTGCCAGCAGTGAAATTTCAGGGGTAACTGAAGCTTTCTTT CASSEISGVTEAFF
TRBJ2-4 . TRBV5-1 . TGCGCCAGCAGCCCGGTGGCAGATAAAAACATTCAGTACTTC CASSPVADKNIQYF
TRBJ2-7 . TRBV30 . TGTGCCTGGAGTTTGGGGAACGGCGAGCAGTACTTC CAWSLGNGEQYF
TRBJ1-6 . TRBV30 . TGTGCCTGGAGTGGAGGGTCCCAGGGGAGATCACCCCTCCACTTT CAWSGGSQGRSPLHF
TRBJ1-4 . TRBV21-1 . TGTGCCAGCAGCCCGCCTGGACCCGAAAAACTGTTTTTT CASSPPGPEKLFF
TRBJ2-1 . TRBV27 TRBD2 TGTGCCAGCAGTCGGACTAGCGGGAACAATGAGCAGTTCTTC CASSRTSGNNEQFF
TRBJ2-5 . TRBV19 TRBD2 TGTGCCACTACCGGGGGGGGAGGAGTGGAGACCCAGTACTTC CATTGGGGVETQYF